Below are 29 T cell receptor beta chains sequenced from a single sample in a study of T cell responses to AZD1222 COVID-19 vaccine (dated by TCRdb to about 2021). Preparation of the library involved the immunoSEQ multiplex PCR assay. TCRdb limited this immuneACCESS table to in-frame rearrangements with V and J called. A share of clones is missing; checked studies link under half to unresolved V genes, and the rest is unexplained. The table for this sample lists roughly 80,000 clones; over 75% of them were counted only once. The ten largest clones capture about 4.8% of the sample. The sample's time point label, decoded: baseline before first vaccination. Taken with the paper, the label for treatment or condition translates to: meningococcal conjugate vaccine given as trial control. The specimen was peripheral blood, collected on day 0 of MenACWY control vaccination. The receptors derive from an adult in good health.

The rearrangement uses TRBV15 and TRBJ1-2, with 7 bases that match TRBD1. This CDR3 spans 14 amino acids. Trimming at V came to 0 bases and at J to 5 bases, leaving 3 bases not matched to a gene. Germline CDR1 LNHNV, CDR2 YYDKDF (reference sequence). The CDR3 sequence is CATSRDRGQYGYTF. The DNA of the CDR3 is TGTGCCACCAGCAGAGATAGGGGGCAGTATGGCTACACCTTC.

The chain couples TRBV19 to TRBJ2-1, with TRBD2 matching over 16 bases. The CDR3 runs 16 residues. With 6 bases clipped from V and 3 bases from J, the junction kept 2 bases outside the gene matches. The germline gives CDR1 LNHDA, CDR2 SQIVND (reference sequence). CDR3: CASRGLAGGHYNEQFF. CDR3 DNA: TGTGCCAGTAGGGGACTAGCGGGGGGGCACTACAATGAGCAGTTCTTC. The variable domain in full, completed from reference TRBV19 and TRBJ2-1, reads DGGITQSPKYLFRKEGQNVTLSCEQNLNHDAMYWYRQDPGQGLRLIYYSQIVNDFQKGDIAEGYSVSREKKESFPLTVTSAQKNPTAFYLCASRGLAGGHYNEQFFGPGTRLTVL.

A single count supports this clone. The chain has TRBV28 and TRBJ1-4; no clear D gene. V lost 6 bases to trimming and J lost 3 bases, with 14 bases between them. CDR1 MDHEN and CDR2 SYDVKM come from the germline V gene. The CDR3 length is 15 residues. Here the CDR3 DNA reads TGTGCCAGCAGATCCCCCTCTGGGGCTAATGAAAAACTGTTTTTT. This sequence encodes CASRSPSGANEKLFF.

This clone was counted once. The rearrangement joins TRBV21-1 to TRBJ1-1. TRBV21-1 is flagged as a pseudogene. CDR3 length equals 15 residues. DNA of the CDR3: TGTGCCAGCAGCAAAGTAGCGGGACAACTCACTGAAGCTTTCTTT. It encodes CASSKVAGQLTEAFF.

This rearrangement joins TRBV15 to TRBJ1-2; TRBD1 is a possible D gene (6 bases). Germline loops: CDR1 LNHNV, CDR2 YYDKDF (reference sequence). Trimming took 3 bases from V and 0 from J, leaving 8 bases between them. This CDR3 contains 14 residues. This CDR3 reads CATSRDSPNYGYTF. DNA for the CDR3: TGTGCCACCAGCAGGGACAGCCCTAACTATGGCTACACCTTC.

The chain combines TRBV4-1 with TRBJ1-1; 7 bases map to TRBD1. CDR3 size: 15 residues. Trimming took 3 bases from V and 1 from J; bases not matched to a gene: 5. Germline CDR1 is MGHRA and CDR2 is YSYEKL. The CDR3 loop reads CASSQAGGRNTEAFF. DNA of the CDR3: TGCGCCAGCAGCCAGGCAGGGGGTCGGAACACTGAAGCTTTCTTT.

The chain uses TRBV3-1 (or the pseudogene TRBV3-2) and TRBJ1-4; TRBD1 aligns across 11 bases. This CDR3 has 16 amino acids. Germline V gene lookup returns CDR1 LGHDT and CDR2 YNNKEL (reference sequence). J was trimmed by 6 bases and V by 1 base; bases with no gene match: 4. The CDR3 is CASSQGTGGGYEKLFF. In nucleotides, the CDR3 is TGTGCCAGCAGCCAAGGGACAGGGGGCGGTTATGAAAAACTGTTTTTT.

This clone was found a few times. The CDR3 coding sequence is TGTGCCAGCTCACCACCCGGACAAATTCCCTACGAGCAGTACTTC. This gives the protein CASSPPGQIPYEQYF. V usage is TRBV18 and J usage is TRBJ2-7, with a possible D match to TRBD1 (5 bases). The CDR3 contains 15 residues. Germline V lookup: CDR1 KGHSH, CDR2 LQKENI. V shed 0 bases and J shed 2 bases, with 11 bases lying between them.

This clone is a singleton in its sample. At one end, the junction sequence differs from germline, possibly due to a read error. The chain has TRBV6-5 and TRBJ2-7; 9 positions agree with TRBD1. Germline CDR1 is MNHEY and CDR2 is SVGAGI. CDR3 size: 14 residues. CDR3 protein: CASMRTGDSHEQYF. CDR3 in DNA: TGTGCCAGCATGCGGACAGGGGACTCCCACGAGCAGTACTTC.

Concerning this clone: One junction end does not reproduce the germline sequence, and a read error may be involved. The V gene is TRBV2, the J gene TRBJ2-2; no definite D call. Germline V gene lookup returns CDR1 SNHLY and CDR2 FYNNEI. This CDR3 comprises 13 residues. The CDR3 reads CASNEQPTGELFF. CDR3 DNA: TGTGCCAGCAATGAACAGCCCACCGGGGAGCTGTTTTTT.

The genes are TRBV18 and TRBJ1-2; tentatively, D is TRBD1 (6 bases). Germline assignment: CDR1 KGHSH and CDR2 LQKENI. This CDR3 spans 16 amino acids. Trimming took 0 bases from V and 8 from J, leaving 19 bases between them. The DNA of the CDR3 is TGTGCCAGCTCACCACCCTCGGGGGGGCACGTTCTCGGCTACACCTTC. This encodes CASSPPSGGHVLGYTF.

The chain uses TRBV7-2 and TRBJ2-1, with 9 bases that match TRBD2. The germline CDR1 and CDR2 sequences are SGHTA and FQGNSA. CDR3 length: 13 amino acids. J lost 10 bases, V lost 1 base, and 2 bases had no gene match. The CDR3 spells CASSLGLAGEQFF. In DNA form, the CDR3 reads TGTGCCAGCAGCTTAGGCCTAGCGGGAGAGCAGTTCTTC.

The count of this clone is one. The chain combines TRBV3-1 (or the pseudogene TRBV3-2) with TRBJ1-1; D uncertain. The CDR3 contains 13 residues. The V end was cut by 3 bases, the J end by 4 bases, with 9 bases between. CDR1 is LGHDT and CDR2 is YNNKEL in the germline V gene (reference sequence). DNA for the CDR3: TGTGCCAGCAGCCATGGGGTGGGCACTGAAGCTTTCTTT. Residues: CASSHGVGTEAFF.

The V gene is TRBV19, the J gene TRBJ1-1; no firm D call. Trimming removed 6 bases at V and 1 base at J, with 9 bases between. From germline, CDR1 is LNHDA and CDR2 SQIVND (reference sequence). The CDR3 loop spans 13 amino acids. CDR3 sequence: CASSMRENTEAFF. Written as DNA, the CDR3 is TGTGCCAGTAGCATGAGGGAGAACACTGAAGCTTTCTTT.

The V gene is TRBV28, the J gene TRBJ1-2, with TRBD1 matching 9 bases. From germline, CDR1 is MDHEN and CDR2 SYDVKM. V dropped 5 bases and J dropped 8; count of bases not matched to a gene: 9. CDR3 size: 14 residues. The CDR3: CASSQTTDRGGYTF. The CDR3 region has the DNA TGTGCCAGCAGTCAGACGACGGACAGGGGCGGCTACACCTTC.

J is TRBJ1-2 and V is TRBV27; D ambiguous. This CDR3 comprises 14 residues. Deletions cut 5 bases from V and 0 bases from J, with 10 bases between. The germline gives CDR1 MNHEY, CDR2 SMNVEV (reference sequence). The CDR3 loop reads CASSPRSPNYGYTF. CDR3 DNA sequence: TGTGCCAGCAGTCCCCGTTCACCTAACTATGGCTACACCTTC.

This clone was observed once. This sequence joins TRBV6-5 and TRBJ1-1, with D possibly matching TRBD1 (5 bases). Germline V gives CDR1 MNHEY, CDR2 SVGAGI. The CDR3 is made up of 13 amino acids. The ends were cut back, 7 bases at V and 5 bases at J, with 14 bases in the middle. The CDR3 reads CASTPQGVTEAFF. In DNA form, the CDR3 reads TGTGCCAGCACGCCCCAGGGCGTTACTGAAGCTTTCTTT.

The chain employs TRBV7-9 and TRBJ1-6; 12 positions match TRBD1. J lost 9 bases, V lost 5 bases, and 2 bases had no gene match. The CDR3 extends over 14 amino acids. Germline V CDR1 and CDR2: SEHNR, FQNEAQ (reference sequence). CDR3 sequence reads: CASSTGQGASPLHF. The CDR3 DNA follows: TGTGCCAGCAGCACGGGACAGGGGGCTTCACCCCTCCACTTT.

This chain connects TRBV5-1 to TRBJ1-1, with 7 positions matching TRBD1. With 3 bases clipped from V and 0 bases from J, the junction kept 5 bases outside the gene matches. Looked up from germline, CDR1 is SGHRS and CDR2 is YFSETQ. The CDR3 extends over 15 amino acids. The CDR3 loop is CASSSQGQLNTEAFF. In DNA, the CDR3 is TGCGCCAGCAGCTCGCAGGGACAGTTGAACACTGAAGCTTTCTTT. Filled out from reference TRBV5-1 and TRBJ1-1, the complete variable domain reads KAGVTQTPRYLIKTRGQQVTLSCSPISGHRSVSWYQQTPGQGLQFLFEYFSETQRNKGNFPGRFSGRQFSNSRSEMNVSTLELGDSALYLCASSSQGQLNTEAFFGQGTRLTVV.

The V call is TRBV24-1, the J call TRBJ2-2, with a possible D match to TRBD1 (5 bases). From germline, CDR1 is KGHDR and CDR2 SFDVKD. The germline V and J ends were trimmed by 6 bases and 6 bases, with 13 bases remaining between them. The CDR3 consists of 14 residues. The CDR3 loop is CATSQGVLPGELFF. For the CDR3, the DNA is TGTGCCACCAGTCAGGGTGTGCTCCCCGGGGAGCTGTTTTTT.

The rearrangement links TRBV2 to TRBJ1-2; D unresolved. Trimming cost V 8 bases and J 4 bases, with 11 bases left between them. The CDR3 has 12 amino acids. Per the germline V gene, CDR1 is SNHLY and CDR2 is FYNNEI. The CDR3 DNA reads TGTGCCAGCGGGGTCGGGAGCTATGGCTACACCTTC. Protein: CASGVGSYGYTF. Looking up the rest from reference TRBV2 and TRBJ1-2 gives the full variable domain: EPEVTQTPSHQVTQMGQEVILRCVPISNHLYFYWYRQILGQKVEFLVSFYNNEISEKSEIFDDQFSVERPDGSNFTLKIRSTKLEDSAMYFCASGVGSYGYTFGSGTRLTVV.

This chain uses TRBV5-8 with TRBJ1-1; weak D call: TRBD1 (5 bases). This CDR3 has 16 residues. Germline assignment: CDR1 SGHTS and CDR2 YDEGEE. V lost 3 bases and J 1 base, leaving 16 bases between the germline ends. The CDR3 region is CASSYLGPGGNTEAFF. As DNA, the CDR3 is TGTGCCAGCAGCTACCTCGGGCCCGGGGGGAACACTGAAGCTTTCTTT. Variable domain in full (rest from reference TRBV5-8 and TRBJ1-1): EAGVTQSPTHLIKTRGQQATLRCSPISGHTSVYWYQQALGLGLQFLLWYDEGEERNRGNFPPRFSGRQFPNYSSELNVNALELEDSALYLCASSYLGPGGNTEAFFGQGTRLTVV.

V and J are TRBV28 and TRBJ2-7; D may be TRBD1 or TRBD2 (5 bases each). The length of the CDR3 is 14 residues. Germline CDR1 MDHEN, CDR2 SYDVKM. Trimming removed 6 bases from V and 3 bases from J, with 15 bases in between. CDR3 sequence (DNA): TGTGCCAGCAGCCTCGGGACCGCCTACTACGAGCAGTACTTC. Its protein is CASSLGTAYYEQYF.

The chain couples TRBV3-1 (or the pseudogene TRBV3-2) to TRBJ1-5; D remains ambiguous. V was trimmed by 0 bases and J by 0 bases, leaving 6 bases between them. CDR3 length equals 15 residues. The germline V gene encodes CDR1 LGHDT and CDR2 YNNKEL (reference sequence). The CDR3 DNA reads TGTGCCAGCAGCCAAGATAGGTATAGCAATCAGCCCCAGCATTTT. Translated, it gives CASSQDRYSNQPQHF.

The V gene is TRBV6-2 or TRBV6-3, the J gene TRBJ1-5; tentatively, D is TRBD1 (6 bases). V dropped 2 bases and J dropped 7 bases, with 12 bases sitting between them. Per the germline V gene, CDR1 is MNHEY and CDR2 is SVGEGT. This CDR3 contains 14 residues. Here the CDR3 reads CASSYMGALQPQHF. The CDR3 nucleotides read TGTGCCAGCAGTTACATGGGGGCCCTACAGCCCCAGCATTTT.

V gene TRBV4-3 combines with J gene TRBJ1-2; 8 nucleotides agree with TRBD1. CDR3 length: 19 residues. Germline values: CDR1 LGHNA, CDR2 YSLEER. Trimming at V came to 1 base and at J to 3 bases, leaving 16 bases not matched to a gene. CDR3 sequence: CASSQVLRTGKVGDYGYTF. In nucleotides, the CDR3 is TGCGCCAGCAGCCAAGTCCTTCGGACAGGGAAGGTGGGGGACTATGGCTACACCTTC.

The rearrangement uses TRBV2 and TRBJ1-5, with no clear D. This CDR3 has 12 amino acids. Trimming took 6 bases from V and 5 from J, leaving 8 bases between them. Germline CDR1 reads SNHLY; CDR2 reads FYNNEI. The CDR3 sequence: CASRGEDQPQHF. The DNA of the CDR3 is TGTGCCAGCAGGGGAGAAGATCAGCCCCAGCATTTT.

The V and J genes are TRBV7-2 and TRBJ1-2; TRBD1 is a possible D gene (5 bases). V shed 4 bases and J shed 7 bases, with 19 bases lying between them. CDR1 SGHTA and CDR2 FQGNSA come from the germline V gene. The CDR3 has 15 amino acids. DNA for the CDR3: TGTGCCAGCAGCTCGACTAGGGAGGGGCTGAGTGGCTACACCTTC. It yields the protein CASSSTREGLSGYTF.

This sequence joins TRBV5-4 and TRBJ2-5; tentatively, D is TRBD2 (6 bases). Between the trimmed V and J ends, which lost 0 bases and 2 bases, there was a span of 14 bases. The CDR3 sequence is 16 residues long. Germline CDR1 is SGHNT and CDR2 is YYREEE (reference sequence). CDR3 loop: CASSLVWAGGQETQYF. The CDR3 nucleotides are TGTGCCAGCAGCTTGGTATGGGCAGGAGGGCAAGAGACCCAGTACTTC.